This T cell receptor (beta chain) stems from a study of T cells in Graves' hyperthyroidism and ophthalmopathy. In the study overall: The initial diagnosis was the point when peripheral blood was collected, ahead of any treatment.

There were TCR beta CDR3 regions amplified from RNA transcripts. HTBI primers drove first-round RT-PCR of the TCR CDR3. TCRdb itself ran the multiplex PCR reads through MiXCR, one entry per CDR3 protein. The sample carries some 150,000 distinct CDR3 sequences, roughly a fifth recorded once. The CDR3 has 16 residues. Germline CDR1 reads WSHSY; CDR2 reads SAAADI. V was trimmed by 0 bases and J by 0 bases, leaving 9 bases between them. This clonotype has a handful of counts. Its antigen remains unknown. Study-level findings and limits: Most clonotypes that expanded in the thyroid above 0.001 also showed up in blood.

Newly diagnosed patients aged 18 to 65 had hyperthyroidism of under 2 months' duration. Sequenced input: blood. The V call is TRBV10-2, the J call TRBJ2-1; no clear D. This TCR came from a woman aged 50 to 60 with Graves' hyperthyroidism that later progressed to Graves' ophthalmopathy. The CDR3 is CASSESDLSSYNEQFF. As DNA, the CDR3 is TGCGCCAGCAGTGAGTCGGACCTGAGCTCCTACAATGAGCAGTTCTTC.